The clone carrying this T cell receptor (beta chain) was seen more than once but under ten times. Its cognate antigen is unknown. This CDR3 comprises 15 residues. Trimming pared 3 bases from V and 4 bases from J, leaving 13 bases between. Germline V gene data show CDR1 as SGHAT and CDR2 as FQNNGV. The data belong to a study of cytomegalovirus exposure and HLA in healthy donors. The study, taken as a whole, reports: Later on, an analysis found that several of the most significant clusters appeared to be linked to common viral pathogens, which included parvovirus B19. The majority of TCR sequences were rare, yet some public TCRs appeared in many donors.

PCR was performed using 60 Vbeta and 13 Jbeta primers. TCRdb's copy holds only in-frame clones and misses some; the assay was immunoSEQ multiplex PCR. The table shows more than 90,000 clones, with around three quarters occurring only once. The receptor comes from a middle-aged man in good health and CMV-seronegative. V gene TRBV11-2 combines with J gene TRBJ2-1; D gene unclear. Sequenced: PBMCs. The CDR3 loop reads CASSFDWSAYNEQFF. The CDR3 nucleotides are TGTGCCAGCAGCTTTGACTGGTCGGCTTACAATGAGCAGTTCTTC.